This T cell receptor (beta chain) was recovered during a study of T cells in localized non-small cell lung cancer. Overall study findings and caveats: Adjacent lung exhibited a median of about 56 among the 100 most abundant tumor clones.

A word on this clone: Its antigen is not identified.

V lost 5 bases, J lost 1 base, and 17 bases lay in between. The CDR3 runs 16 residues. Looked up from germline, CDR1 is SGHTS and CDR2 is YDEGEE. The data were produced by immunoSEQ multiplex PCR, yet TCRdb's version contains in-frame clones alone and is incomplete. The sample yields almost 35,000 clones, approximately 93% seen once. The material sequenced was peripheral blood, taken before any cancer treatment. This TCR was recovered from a female donor of 60 years or more with stage I lung adenocarcinoma. The chain carries TRBV5-8 and TRBJ2-3; D might be TRBD1 (6 bases). The DNA of the CDR3 is TGTGCCAGCAGACACCTTGGGGCAGGGGGCACAGATACGCAGTATTTT. This translates into CASRHLGAGGTDTQYF.